This T cell receptor (beta chain) was recorded in a study of cytomegalovirus exposure and HLA in healthy donors. This CDR3 has 14 amino acids. V lost 0 bases and J lost 5, with 8 bases in between. Germline V CDR1 and CDR2: GTSNPN, SVGIG (reference sequence). Use of 60 Vbeta and 13 Jbeta primers characterized the PCR. The repertoire was sequenced with immunoSEQ multiplex PCR; TCRdb's copy has only in-frame clones and lacks some. The table records 100,000 to 150,000 clones, roughly 10% of them present only once. What was sequenced was PBMCs. The clonotype originates from a woman aged 18-29 years in good health and CMV-seropositive. The chain links TRBV30 to TRBJ1-6; maybe TRBD1 (5 bases). This CDR3 is CAWSVGVNNSPLHF. DNA for the CDR3: TGTGCCTGGAGTGTAGGGGTAAATAATTCACCCCTCCACTTT.